One sample yielded the 16 T cell receptor beta chains listed below, sequenced in a study of CD8+ T cells in alopecia areata. Stated treatment: oral pan-JAK inhibitor, 5-10 mg twice daily. As the sequencing template, cDNA was produced by extracting RNA and reverse transcribing it. Assay: immunoSEQ multiplex PCR; the TCRdb copy retains only in-frame clones and omits some. The table shows hundreds of thousands of clones, with roughly two fifths occurring only once. This sample comprised CD4+ T cells sorted from blood, obtained between weeks 30 and 35, from a patient treated with tofacitinib. All receptors come from a human donor with alopecia areata.

The V call is TRBV5-6, the J call TRBJ2-7; 9 bases are shared with TRBD2. V trimming: 7 bases; J trimming: 3 bases; junction bases outside the gene matches: 11. The CDR3 has 15 amino acids. Germline loops: CDR1 SGHDT, CDR2 YYEEEE. Here the CDR3 reads CASRRIAGEVYEQYF. The CDR3 nucleotides are TGTGCCAGCCGTCGAATAGCGGGAGAAGTCTACGAGCAGTACTTC.

This sequence joins TRBV7-9 and TRBJ1-4; D gene unclear. CDR3 size: 11 residues. The germline CDR1 and CDR2 sequences are SEHNR and FQNEAQ (reference sequence). The germline V and J ends were trimmed by 3 bases and 8 bases, with 4 bases remaining between them. CDR3 sequence: CASSFLEKLFF. CDR3 DNA: TGTGCCAGCAGCTTTTTGGAAAAACTGTTTTTT.

A few counts support this clone. The V and J genes are TRBV7-3 and TRBJ1-1; D uncertain. Trimming cost V 5 bases and J 1 base, with 14 bases left between them. CDR3 length: 15 residues. Per the germline V gene, CDR1 is SGHTA and CDR2 is FQGTGA. The CDR3 DNA follows: TGTGCCAGCAGCCCTTCCGAGGTGACGAACACTGAAGCTTTCTTT. Translating gives CASSPSEVTNTEAFF.

In its sample, this clone was seen a few times. J is TRBJ2-5 and V is TRBV9; 8 positions match TRBD1. Germline assignment: CDR1 SGDLS and CDR2 YYNGEE. CDR3 size: 17 residues. V lost 0 bases to trimming and J lost 2 bases; unmatched junction nucleotides: 9. As DNA, the CDR3 is TGTGCCAGCAGCGTAGGAATGGGGACAGGTTCTCAAGAGACCCAGTACTTC. It yields the protein CASSVGMGTGSQETQYF.

The chain has TRBV5-1 and TRBJ2-5; unclear D gene. The germline V gene has CDR1 SGHRS and CDR2 YFSETQ. The CDR3 spans 11 residues. V lost 10 bases and J 2 bases, leaving 9 bases between the germline ends. CDR3 protein: CASRRQETQYF. Here the CDR3 DNA reads TGCGCCTCGAGACGGCAAGAGACCCAGTACTTC.

CDR3 sequence (DNA): TGTGCCTGGACCGGGACAGAGACTAACTATGGCTACACCTTC. Translated, it gives CAWTGTETNYGYTF. This sequence joins TRBV30 and TRBJ1-2; 7 positions agree with TRBD1. After removal of 4 bases from V and 0 bases from J, the junction contained 5 bases not matched to a gene. CDR3 length: 14 residues. Germline CDR1 and CDR2: GTSNPN and SVGIG (reference sequence).

The CDR3 here is CSVAENTEAFF. The CDR3 region has the DNA TGCAGCGTTGCGGAGAACACTGAAGCTTTCTTT. V is TRBV29-1 and J is TRBJ1-1; D gene ambiguous. V dropped 4 bases and J dropped 1 base, with 4 bases sitting between them. The CDR3 sequence is 11 residues long. The germline V gene has CDR1 SQVTM and CDR2 ANQGSEA.

This CDR3 reads CSVVSATNEKLFF. CDR3 in DNA: TGCAGCGTTGTTTCAGCAACTAATGAAAAACTGTTTTTT. V gene TRBV29-1 combines with J gene TRBJ1-4, with unresolved D. Deletions cut 4 bases from V and 0 bases from J, with 6 bases between. The CDR3 loop spans 13 amino acids. CDR1 SQVTM and CDR2 ANQGSEA come from the germline V gene.

This clone was seen only a few times. The chain carries TRBV13 and TRBJ2-1; D gene uncertain. Per germline, CDR1 PRHDT and CDR2 FYEKMQ (reference sequence). The CDR3 consists of 13 residues. V was pared by 1 base and J by 4 bases, with 5 bases between. The chain's CDR3 is CASSLDFYNEQFF. As DNA, the CDR3 is TGTGCCAGCAGCTTAGACTTTTACAATGAGCAGTTCTTC.

This clone appeared a few times. This chain links TRBV5-4 with TRBJ1-2; D call uncertain. Trimming left V 0 bases short and J 1 base short, with 7 bases between. Germline V gene sequence: CDR1 SGHNT, CDR2 YYREEE (reference sequence). CDR3 length: 14 residues. CDR3 bases: TGTGCCAGCAGCTTGGTCTCTCTTAACTATGGCTACACCTTC. It codes for CASSLVSLNYGYTF.

This clone has only a few counts. The V gene is TRBV5-1, the J gene TRBJ2-1; TRBD1 aligns across 7 bases. CDR1 and CDR2 (germline): SGHRS, YFSETQ. With V trimmed by 5 bases and J by 16 bases, 12 bases remained unmatched. The CDR3 loop spans 12 amino acids. CDR3 protein: CASSTGQSSEFF. As DNA, the CDR3 is TGCGCCAGCAGTACGGGACAGAGTAGTGAATTCTTC.

This clone was recorded many times. The chain employs TRBV5-1 and TRBJ2-3; no reliable D call. This CDR3 region has 12 residues. V was trimmed by 0 bases and J by 5 bases, leaving 4 bases between them. Germline V gene sequence: CDR1 SGHRS, CDR2 YFSETQ. CDR3 loop: CASSLAGDTQYF. The CDR3 DNA reads TGCGCCAGCAGCTTGGCTGGAGATACGCAGTATTTT.

The rearrangement uses TRBV30 and TRBJ2-7; 7 positions agree with TRBD1. The CDR3 contains 13 residues. The J segment lost 5 bases and the V segment lost 0 bases, leaving 4 bases of the junction unmatched. Germline lookup yields CDR1 GTSNPN and CDR2 SVGIG (reference sequence). CDR3 protein: CAWSVKGANEQYF. Here the CDR3 DNA reads TGTGCCTGGAGTGTAAAGGGGGCGAACGAGCAGTACTTC.

This clone has more than one count but fewer than ten. V usage is TRBV29-1 and J usage is TRBJ1-2, with D perhaps matching TRBD1 (5 bases). CDR3 size: 13 residues. Trimming took 4 bases from V and 3 from J, leaving 12 bases between them. Germline V gives CDR1 SQVTM, CDR2 ANQGSEA. The CDR3: CSVVERGDYGYTF. The CDR3 DNA reads as TGCAGCGTTGTTGAGAGGGGCGACTATGGCTACACCTTC.

The chain employs TRBV5-1 and TRBJ1-1; 7 nucleotides match TRBD1. Trimming took 1 base from V and 5 from J; bases not matched to a gene: 2. Germline CDR1 SGHRS, CDR2 YFSETQ. CDR3 size: 13 residues. CDR3: CASSLPQGTEAFF. The CDR3 bases are TGCGCCAGCAGCTTGCCACAGGGGACTGAAGCTTTCTTT.

The chain uses TRBV6-5 and TRBJ2-7; D unclear. Germline assignment: CDR1 MNHEY and CDR2 SVGAGI. V lost 1 base and J lost 2, with 9 bases in between. This CDR3 is built from 14 residues. The CDR3 DNA is TGTGCCAGCAGTTACTTGGGCGCCGCCTACGAGCAGTACTTC. Amino acid sequence: CASSYLGAAYEQYF.